The 19 T cell receptor beta chains given below trace back to one sample, sequenced in a study of regulatory T cells in long-lasting Graves disease. Relying on iRepertoire HTBI primers and Arm-PCR of CDR3 regions, the team built TCR beta libraries. TCRdb re-analysed the multiplex PCR reads in MiXCR, keeping a single row per CDR3 protein. This sample yields about 310,000 distinct CDR3 sequences, of which 15% to 20% are seen a single time; roughly 35% belongs to the top ten. Noted time point: newly diagnosed GD, antithyroid drugs for less than 3 months. Making the TCR library involved RNA that had been extracted from PBMCs. The starting material was peripheral blood mononuclear cells (PBMCs), obtained at new diagnosis, from a patient treated with antithyroid drugs. These receptors all stem from a female donor with Graves disease.

There are many counts of this clonotype. V usage is TRBV28 and J usage is TRBJ2-4, with unresolved D. The CDR3 has 15 residues. Per the germline V gene, CDR1 is MDHEN and CDR2 is SYDVKM. Trimming left V 2 bases short and J 2 bases short, with 10 bases between. The CDR3 DNA follows: TGTGCCAGCAGTTTAGATAAAGAATCCAAAAACATTCAGTACTTC. Translation gives CASSLDKESKNIQYF.

The chain carries TRBV6-1 and TRBJ2-3; 16 bases match TRBD2. Germline-derived CDR1 and CDR2 are MNHNS and SASEGT. CDR3 length equals 16 residues. With 5 bases clipped from V and 4 bases from J, the junction kept 3 bases outside the gene matches. The CDR3 nucleotides are TGTGCCAGCAGTACGGGACTAGCGGGAGGGCCAGATACGCAGTATTTT. Its protein product is CASSTGLAGGPDTQYF.

This clonotype has more than one count but fewer than ten. The gene calls are TRBV5-5 and TRBJ2-1; TRBD2 matches at 7 bases. Germline values: CDR1 SGHKS, CDR2 YYEKEE (reference sequence). The V gene end was trimmed by 4 bases and the J gene end by 7 bases; junction bases not matched to a gene: 14. CDR3 length: 16 residues. CDR3 region: CASSASRRLAKNEQFF. The CDR3 region has the DNA TGTGCCAGCAGCGCGAGTCGAAGACTAGCTAAAAATGAGCAGTTCTTC.

This clonotype was observed many times. This chain links TRBV18 with TRBJ1-2; D is perhaps TRBD1 (5 bases). With 6 bases removed from V and 2 bases from J, the gap between germline ends came to 19 bases. Germline V gene data show CDR1 as KGHSH and CDR2 as LQKENI. This CDR3 has 16 residues. The CDR3 spells CASSPSWGGNNYGYTF. DNA for the CDR3: TGTGCCAGCTCTCCGTCGTGGGGGGGGAACAACTATGGCTACACCTTC.

This clonotype was found many times. J is TRBJ2-1 and V is TRBV5-6; 7 positions match TRBD2. With V trimmed by 5 bases and J by 9 bases, 8 bases remained unmatched. CDR1 is SGHDT, CDR2 YYEEEE, per germline. The CDR3 has 13 amino acids. The CDR3 is CASSSTSRAEQFF. In DNA, the CDR3 is TGTGCCAGCAGTTCGACTAGCCGCGCTGAGCAGTTCTTC.

This clonotype was recorded at least ten times. V and J are TRBV7-2 and TRBJ2-3; no clear D gene. This CDR3 region has 16 residues. V shed 0 bases and J shed 4 bases, with 14 bases lying between them. Germline-derived CDR1 and CDR2 are SGHTA and FQGNSA. The CDR3 DNA follows: TGTGCCAGCAGCTTAGCTGCAGTACGCAACCCAGATACGCAGTATTTT. Translation: CASSLAAVRNPDTQYF.

This clonotype showed up many times. V and J are TRBV7-2 and TRBJ1-5, with no clear D. This CDR3 has 13 residues. CDR1 is SGHTA and CDR2 is FQGNSA in the germline V gene. Trimming removed 5 bases at V and 4 bases at J, with 9 bases between. CDR3 bases: TGTGCCAGCAGCGCCAGTCTGAATCAGCCCCAGCATTTT. This gives the protein CASSASLNQPQHF.

This clonotype has more than one count but fewer than ten. The chain employs TRBV29-1 and TRBJ2-2, with 10 nucleotides matching TRBD2. Trimming removed 6 bases from V and 6 bases from J; junction bases left unmatched: 7. Germline V gene data show CDR1 as SQVTM and CDR2 as ANQGSEA. The CDR3 has 14 residues. CDR3: CSVRAGGYAGELFF. The CDR3 DNA is TGCAGCGTGCGAGCGGGAGGGTATGCCGGGGAGCTGTTTTTT.

This clonotype occurred a few times. The genes are TRBV18 and TRBJ2-7; TRBD1 is a possible D gene (6 bases). CDR3 size: 14 residues. CDR1 KGHSH and CDR2 LQKENI come from the germline V gene. V lost 1 base, J lost 5 bases, and 12 bases lay in between. CDR3 sequence (DNA): TGTGCCAGCTCACCACGAACCAGGGGCCACGAGCAGTACTTC. This gives the protein CASSPRTRGHEQYF.

This clonotype was seen a few times. The chain recombines TRBV15 with TRBJ2-1; 10 nucleotides align to TRBD1. With V trimmed by 5 bases and J by 7 bases, 11 bases remained unmatched. There are 16 residues in the CDR3. Per the germline V gene, CDR1 is LNHNV and CDR2 is YYDKDF (reference sequence). CDR3 nucleotides: TGTGCCACCAGCTCCTCGGACAGGGGGTATCGGAATGAGCAGTTCTTC. This gives the protein CATSSSDRGYRNEQFF.

This clonotype was picked up many times. The CDR3 protein is CASSVSAGAHEQYF. CDR3 DNA: TGTGCCAGCAGTGTATCAGCGGGAGCTCACGAGCAGTACTTC. This chain joins TRBV2 and TRBJ2-7; 8 bases match TRBD2. CDR3 size: 14 residues. V lost 4 bases, J lost 5 bases, and 7 bases stayed unmatched. Germline lookup yields CDR1 SNHLY and CDR2 FYNNEI.

This clonotype was counted at least ten times. The rearrangement links TRBV5-1 to TRBJ2-2, with D perhaps matching TRBD1 (5 bases). The V gene's germline CDR1 is SGHRS and CDR2 YFSETQ. CDR3 size: 14 residues. The V and J ends lost 4 bases and 5 bases respectively, with 12 bases between them. DNA of the CDR3: TGCGCCAGCAGCCCCAGGGAAACGACCGGGGAGCTGTTTTTT. Its translation: CASSPRETTGELFF. Complete variable domain (other parts from reference TRBV5-1 and TRBJ2-2): KAGVTQTPRYLIKTRGQQVTLSCSPISGHRSVSWYQQTPGQGLQFLFEYFSETQRNKGNFPGRFSGRQFSNSRSEMNVSTLELGDSALYLCASSPRETTGELFFGEGSRLTVL.

This clonotype was seen a handful of times. The J gene is TRBJ2-7, the V gene TRBV18; D is unresolved. V was pared by 5 bases and J by 6 bases, with 20 bases between. The CDR3 totals 15 residues. From germline, CDR1 is KGHSH and CDR2 LQKENI. CDR3 protein: CASSSRTESLGEQYF. For the CDR3, the DNA is TGTGCCAGCTCATCGAGGACGGAGTCCCTGGGCGAGCAGTACTTC.

The CDR3 DNA reads TGTGCCAGCACCGAACAGGGGAATGAGCAGTTCTTC. This gives the protein CASTEQGNEQFF. The genes are TRBV2 and TRBJ2-1, with TRBD1 identical over 7 bases. Germline-derived CDR1 and CDR2 are SNHLY and FYNNEI. This CDR3 region has 12 residues. V lost 7 bases to trimming and J lost 7 bases; unmatched junction nucleotides: 4.

This clonotype was seen more than once but under ten times. The chain recombines TRBV9 with TRBJ2-1; 8 bases line up with TRBD1. Germline CDR1 and CDR2: SGDLS and YYNGEE. The CDR3 totals 17 residues. With V trimmed by 3 bases and J by 3 bases, 11 bases remained unmatched. This chain's CDR3 is CASSAHATGTGYNEQFF. The CDR3 bases are TGTGCCAGCAGCGCCCACGCCACCGGGACAGGCTACAATGAGCAGTTCTTC.

Remarks on this clonotype: The CDR3 carries no conserved terminal phenylalanine or tryptophan, so it likely arises from a read error. V gene TRBV5-1 combines with J gene TRBJ2-1, with D unresolved. Germline CDR1 and CDR2: SGHRS and YFSETQ. V dropped 2 bases and J dropped 1 base, with 7 bases sitting between them. The CDR3 has 14 residues. The CDR3, as DNA: TGCGCCAGCAGCTTCCTATCTTCCTACAATGAGCAGTTCTCC. The encoded protein is CASSFLSSYNEQFS.

The rearrangement joins TRBV11-3 to TRBJ2-7, with 10 bases identical to TRBD2. Losses at the gene ends were 6 bases for V and 3 bases for J; bases not matched to a gene: 5. The germline gives CDR1 SGHNT, CDR2 YENEEA. The length of the CDR3 is 14 residues. The DNA for the CDR3 is TGTGCCAGCAGGGCAGCGGGGGGGAGCTACGAGCAGTACTTC. Protein: CASRAAGGSYEQYF.

This clonotype occurred a few times. V usage is TRBV19 and J usage is TRBJ1-2, with 9 bases that match TRBD1. V dropped 3 bases and J dropped 8; count of bases not matched to a gene: 13. The length of the CDR3 is 16 residues. Looked up from germline, CDR1 is LNHDA and CDR2 is SQIVND (reference sequence). The CDR3 protein is CASSILRDREEDGYTF. CDR3 DNA: TGTGCCAGTAGTATCCTCCGGGACAGGGAAGAAGACGGCTACACCTTC.

The chain is built from TRBV6-2 or TRBV6-3 and TRBJ2-7; 10 bases map to TRBD2. V gave up 8 bases and J gave up 2 bases; unmatched junction bases: 3. Germline V CDR1 and CDR2: MNHEY, SVGEGT. This CDR3 comprises 13 residues. This CDR3 reads CASRTSGTYEQYF. The CDR3 nucleotides read TGTGCCAGCCGGACTAGCGGTACCTACGAGCAGTACTTC.